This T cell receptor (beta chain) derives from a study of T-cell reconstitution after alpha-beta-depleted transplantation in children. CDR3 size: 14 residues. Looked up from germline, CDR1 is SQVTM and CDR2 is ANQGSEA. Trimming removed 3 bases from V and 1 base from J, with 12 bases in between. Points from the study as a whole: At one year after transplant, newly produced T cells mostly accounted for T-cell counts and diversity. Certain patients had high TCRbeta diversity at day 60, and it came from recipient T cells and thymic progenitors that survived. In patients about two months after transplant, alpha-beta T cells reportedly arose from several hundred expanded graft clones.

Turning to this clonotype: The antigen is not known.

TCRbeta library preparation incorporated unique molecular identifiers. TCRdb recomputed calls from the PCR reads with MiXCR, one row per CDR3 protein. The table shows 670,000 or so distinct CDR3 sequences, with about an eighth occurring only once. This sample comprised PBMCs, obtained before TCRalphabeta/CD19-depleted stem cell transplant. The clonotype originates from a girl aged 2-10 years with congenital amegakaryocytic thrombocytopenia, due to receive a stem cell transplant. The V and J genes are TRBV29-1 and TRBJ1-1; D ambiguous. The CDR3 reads CSVDSRETNTEAFF. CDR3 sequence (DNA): TGCAGCGTTGACAGTCGTGAGACGAACACTGAAGCTTTCTTT. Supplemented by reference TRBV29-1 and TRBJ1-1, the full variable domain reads SAVISQKPSRDICQRGTSLTIQCQVDSQVTMMFWYRQQPGQSLTLIATANQGSEATYESGFVIDKFPISRPNLTFSTLTVSNMSPEDSSIYLCSVDSRETNTEAFFGQGTRLTVV.